One and the same sample provided the 21 T cell receptor beta chains below, sequenced in a study of CD8 T cells in ankylosing spondylitis. Study-wide points: Roughly eight highly homologous variants made up a TCR beta motif, and this motif appeared characteristic of ankylosing spondylitis blood.

TCRdb analysed the 5' RACE reads with MiXCR anew, one entry per CDR3 protein. In the table there are under 950,000 distinct CDR3 sequences, 15% to 20% of which are singletons. Their target antigens are unknown. The sample consisted of blood, either unsorted or a sorted T cell fraction (not recorded which). Receptors originate from a male donor with ankylosing spondylitis.

V usage is TRBV20-1 and J usage is TRBJ1-1; D remains unclear. Trimming pared 4 bases from V and 3 bases from J, leaving 15 bases between. Germline V gene data show CDR1 as DFQATT and CDR2 as SNEGSKA (reference sequence). The CDR3 is 14 amino acids. The CDR3 DNA follows: TGCAGTGCTATCGACACAACGCCGTACACTGAAGCTTTCTTT. Translating gives CSAIDTTPYTEAFF.

In this sample, this clonotype turned up a few times. This chain uses TRBV12-3 or TRBV12-4 with TRBJ1-1; 7 nucleotides align to TRBD1. The CDR3 is 15 residues long. Trimming cost V 3 bases and J 2 bases; bases outside gene matches: 6. The CDR3 DNA reads as TGTGCCAGCAGTTTCGGGGACAGTTACAACACTGAAGCTTTCTTT. Protein sequence: CASSFGDSYNTEAFF.

The V gene is TRBV4-1, the J gene TRBJ2-7; 9 positions match TRBD2. The V gene end was trimmed by 4 bases and the J gene end by 5 bases; junction bases not matched to a gene: 12. From germline, CDR1 is MGHRA and CDR2 YSYEKL. This CDR3 has 16 amino acids. DNA of the CDR3: TGCGCCAGCAGCCGCAGGCCCTTCGAGCGGGAGGACGAGCAGTACTTC. It yields the protein CASSRRPFEREDEQYF.

This clonotype was observed at least ten times. The rearrangement links TRBV6-2 or TRBV6-3 to TRBJ2-1; 9 bases fit TRBD1. The CDR3 has 16 amino acids. Germline loops: CDR1 MNHEY, CDR2 SVGEGT. V shed 2 bases, J shed 10 bases, and the junction held 12 bases outside the gene matches. Here the CDR3 DNA reads TGTGCCAGCAGTTACCCACCGGGACAGGGTCGGAGGGAGCAGTTCTTC. Encoded protein: CASSYPPGQGRREQFF.

For the CDR3, the DNA is TGCGCCAGCAGCCAACAGATCGCCCCCACAGATACGCAGTATTTT. This translates into CASSQQIAPTDTQYF. The chain links TRBV4-3 to TRBJ2-3, with D unresolved. Germline V gene data show CDR1 as LGHNA and CDR2 as YSLEER. The CDR3 covers 15 residues. V was trimmed by 2 bases and J by 2 bases, leaving 11 bases between them.

The chain couples TRBV11-2 to TRBJ1-1; D gene unclear. Trimming stripped 5 bases from V and 7 bases from J, with 11 bases between. The CDR3 runs to 12 residues. Germline values: CDR1 SGHAT, CDR2 FQNNGV. The CDR3 sequence: CASSLQRSEAFF. As DNA, the CDR3 is TGTGCCAGCAGCCTTCAGAGGAGTGAAGCTTTCTTT.

The rearrangement uses TRBV10-3 and TRBJ1-2; 7 positions match TRBD1. Germline V gene data show CDR1 as ENHRY and CDR2 as SYGVKD. This CDR3 contains 13 residues. The trim removed 10 bases at V and 2 bases at J, leaving 7 bases unmatched. For the CDR3, the DNA is TGTGCCAGCACAGGGGATTTAAACTATGGCTACACCTTC. This translates into CASTGDLNYGYTF.

The chain carries TRBV20-1 and TRBJ2-7; D gene unclear. Trimming took off 6 bases at V and 0 bases at J, with 15 bases between the two ends. The CDR3 is 14 amino acids. The germline V gene has CDR1 DFQATT and CDR2 SNEGSKA (reference sequence). This CDR3 is CSAHPGSNSYEQYF. DNA for the CDR3: TGCAGTGCCCACCCGGGCAGCAACTCCTACGAGCAGTACTTC.

The V call is TRBV20-1, the J call TRBJ2-1, with TRBD2 matching 12 bases. Trimming took 1 base from V and 10 from J; bases not matched to a gene: 5. The length of the CDR3 is 14 residues. CDR1 and CDR2 (germline): DFQATT, SNEGSKA (reference sequence). The CDR3, as DNA: TGCAGTGCTAGAGGACTAGCGGGAGAAAGGGAGCAGTTCTTC. Amino acid sequence: CSARGLAGEREQFF.

This clonotype turned up a few times. The chain links TRBV24-1 to TRBJ2-3; the D gene is possibly TRBD2 (5 bases). The CDR3 length is 17 residues. Germline V gene lookup returns CDR1 KGHDR and CDR2 SFDVKD. The V end lost 4 bases, the J end lost 3 bases, and 19 bases lay between the germline ends. The CDR3 loop is CATSDPPGGPGTDTQYF. The CDR3 region has the DNA TGTGCCACCAGTGACCCCCCTGGAGGTCCGGGGACAGATACGCAGTATTTT.

This clonotype was counted a single time. The J gene is TRBJ1-1, the V gene TRBV18; D call uncertain. Trimming took 3 bases from V and 1 from J, leaving 9 bases between them. Germline loops: CDR1 KGHSH, CDR2 LQKENI. CDR3 length: 14 residues. CDR3 in DNA: TGTGCCAGCTCACCTCTTGCACCGAACACTGAAGCTTTCTTT. It is translated as CASSPLAPNTEAFF.

Ten or more counts support this clonotype. The genes are TRBV4-1 and TRBJ2-1, with 7 bases fitting TRBD2. Germline lookup yields CDR1 MGHRA and CDR2 YSYEKL. V lost 0 bases, J lost 10 bases, and 6 bases stayed unmatched. CDR3 size: 14 residues. Written as DNA, the CDR3 is TGCGCCAGCAGCCAAGAAGGGGAGGGTAACGAGCAGTTCTTC. Translated: CASSQEGEGNEQFF.

CDR3 residues: CASSLLGTVKETQYF. The CDR3 DNA follows: TGTGCCAGCAGCTTACTCGGGACAGTAAAAGAGACCCAGTACTTC. This chain uses TRBV7-2 with TRBJ2-5, with 7 positions matching TRBD1. The CDR3 runs 15 residues. Unmatched junction bases numbered 6, after V lost 2 bases and J lost 3 bases. Germline V lookup: CDR1 SGHTA, CDR2 FQGNSA.

The genes are TRBV2 and TRBJ2-4, with 8 positions matching TRBD2. Germline CDR1 reads SNHLY; CDR2 reads FYNNEI. The CDR3 loop spans 16 amino acids. The junction had 6 bases not matched to a gene; V was cut back by 4 bases and J by 1 base. In nucleotides, the CDR3 is TGTGCCAGCAGTGCTACTAGCGGATATGCCAAAAACATTCAGTACTTC. Its protein product is CASSATSGYAKNIQYF.

V usage is TRBV7-9 and J usage is TRBJ2-1, with TRBD2 identical over 12 bases. With 2 bases clipped from V and 1 base from J, the junction kept 3 bases outside the gene matches. In germline, CDR1 is SEHNR, CDR2 FQNEAQ (reference sequence). The CDR3 length is 17 residues. CDR3 sequence: CASSLTSGRKSYNEQFF. The CDR3 coding sequence is TGTGCCAGCAGCTTAACTAGCGGGAGGAAGTCCTACAATGAGCAGTTCTTC.

The gene calls are TRBV5-1 and TRBJ2-7, with 9 bases aligning to TRBD1. Germline V CDR1 and CDR2: SGHRS, YFSETQ. The CDR3 consists of 15 residues. The V segment lost 5 bases and the J segment 4 bases; nucleotides outside the gene matches: 10. In DNA form, the CDR3 reads TGCGCCAGCAGTCTTTCGGACAGGGGAGTGTACGAGCAGTACTTC. This encodes CASSLSDRGVYEQYF.

This clonotype came up many times. This rearrangement joins TRBV5-1 to TRBJ2-5, with D perhaps matching TRBD2 (5 bases). The V and J ends lost 2 bases and 6 bases respectively, with 14 bases between them. The CDR3 has 14 amino acids. CDR1 SGHRS and CDR2 YFSETQ come from the germline V gene. The chain's CDR3 is CASSLEGSEKTQYF. DNA for the CDR3: TGCGCCAGCAGCTTAGAGGGTAGTGAAAAGACCCAGTACTTC.

A few counts support this clonotype. This chain links TRBV12-3 or TRBV12-4 with TRBJ2-2; 12 bases match TRBD2. The CDR3 spans 17 residues. Trimming took 6 bases from V and 5 from J; bases not matched to a gene: 10. CDR3 sequence reads: CASSQGLAGQWTGELFF. The CDR3 DNA reads as TGTGCCAGCAGCCAAGGACTAGCGGGACAGTGGACCGGGGAGCTGTTTTTT.

This chain uses TRBV5-1 with TRBJ1-1; D is perhaps TRBD1 (6 bases). CDR1 is SGHRS and CDR2 is YFSETQ in the germline V gene. Trimming left V 2 bases short and J 9 bases short, with 14 bases between. The CDR3 runs 13 residues. CDR3 sequence reads: CASSFRLGHQAFF. As DNA, the CDR3 is TGCGCCAGCAGCTTCCGTTTGGGACACCAAGCTTTCTTT.

This clonotype was observed a few times. The chain recombines TRBV20-1 with TRBJ2-5; D assignment may be TRBD1 or TRBD2 (5 bases each). V shed 3 bases and J shed 3 bases, with 14 bases lying between them. The V gene's germline CDR1 is DFQATT and CDR2 SNEGSKA (reference sequence). The CDR3 spans 14 residues. The CDR3 region is CSASAPRGEETQYF. The CDR3 region has the DNA TGCAGTGCTAGTGCTCCTCGGGGCGAAGAGACCCAGTACTTC.

The chain joins TRBV30 to TRBJ1-5; no clear D. The CDR3 runs 12 residues. CDR1 and CDR2 (germline): GTSNPN, SVGIG (reference sequence). CDR3: CVCLGSNQPQHF. As DNA, the CDR3 is TGTGTATGCCTGGGGAGCAATCAGCCCCAGCATTTT.